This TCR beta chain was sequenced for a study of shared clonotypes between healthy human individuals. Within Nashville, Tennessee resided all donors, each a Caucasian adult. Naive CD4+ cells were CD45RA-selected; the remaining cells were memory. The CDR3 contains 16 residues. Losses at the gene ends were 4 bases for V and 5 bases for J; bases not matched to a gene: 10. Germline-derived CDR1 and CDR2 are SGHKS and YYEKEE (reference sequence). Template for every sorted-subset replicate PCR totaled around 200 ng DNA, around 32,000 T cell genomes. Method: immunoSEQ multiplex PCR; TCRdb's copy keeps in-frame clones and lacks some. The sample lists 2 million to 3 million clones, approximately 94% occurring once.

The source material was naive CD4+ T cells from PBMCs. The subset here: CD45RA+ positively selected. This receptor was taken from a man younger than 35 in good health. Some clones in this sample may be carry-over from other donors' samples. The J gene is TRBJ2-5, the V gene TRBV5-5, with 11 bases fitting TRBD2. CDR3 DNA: TGTGCCAGCAGCACCGTTAGCGGGAGGGTTGGGGAGACCCAGTACTTC. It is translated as CASSTVSGRVGETQYF. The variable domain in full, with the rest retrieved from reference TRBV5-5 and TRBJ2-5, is DAGVTQSPTHLIKTRGQQVTLRCSPISGHKSVSWYQQVLGQGPQFIFQYYEKEERGRGNFPDRFSARQFPNYSSELNVNALLLGDSALYLCASSTVSGRVGETQYFGPGTRLLVL.